These 5 T cell receptor beta chains came from one sample sequenced in a study of somatic mutations in cytotoxic T cells in rheumatoid arthritis. TCRdb's table, derived via immunoSEQ multiplex PCR, lists solely in-frame clones and lacks some. The data show 15,000 or so clones, about 80% seen once. The sequenced sample was CD8+ T cells sorted from blood. The source of these receptors is an adult with rheumatoid arthritis.

CDR3: CASKPGENTEAFF. The CDR3 DNA is TGTGCCAGCAAGCCGGGAGAGAACACTGAAGCTTTCTTT. The rearrangement links TRBV6-1 to TRBJ1-1; D is unresolved. The CDR3 runs 13 residues. V dropped 7 bases and J dropped 1 base, with 10 bases sitting between them. CDR1 and CDR2 (germline): MNHNS, SASEGT.

The CDR3 is CASNSQILGYTGELFF. CDR3 DNA sequence: TGTGCCAGCAATTCCCAAATATTGGGATACACCGGGGAGCTGTTTTTT. V and J are TRBV13 and TRBJ2-2; D gene uncertain. Per germline, CDR1 PRHDT and CDR2 FYEKMQ (reference sequence). The CDR3 loop spans 16 amino acids. Trimming stripped 7 bases from V and 3 bases from J, with 18 bases between.

This chain joins TRBV9 and TRBJ2-1, with TRBD1 matching over 7 bases. V lost 0 bases to trimming and J lost 4 bases; unmatched junction nucleotides: 1. Germline V CDR1 and CDR2: SGDLS, YYNGEE. This CDR3 region has 14 residues. The DNA of the CDR3 is TGTGCCAGCAGCGTAGGGGGACAGTACAATGAGCAGTTCTTC. Protein sequence: CASSVGGQYNEQFF.

The rearrangement joins TRBV7-6 to TRBJ1-2; weak D call: TRBD1 (6 bases). Trimming left V 5 bases short and J 4 bases short, with 11 bases between. Germline CDR1 SGHVS, CDR2 FNYEAQ. The CDR3 sequence is 13 residues long. The chain's CDR3 is CASSPGQFYGYTF. For the CDR3, the DNA is TGTGCCAGCAGCCCTGGACAGTTCTATGGCTACACCTTC.

The gene calls are TRBV7-9 and TRBJ1-1; D not resolved. Trimming left V 10 bases short and J 0 bases short, with 12 bases between. The CDR3 has 13 residues. Germline-derived CDR1 and CDR2 are SEHNR and FQNEAQ (reference sequence). The CDR3 nucleotides are TGTGCCATCCTACAGAACATGAACACTGAAGCTTTCTTT. Translated: CAILQNMNTEAFF.